The 2 T cell receptor beta chains below were found in one sample sequenced in a study of blood T cell repertoires in COVID-19. Sequencing was performed with immunoSEQ multiplex PCR; in TCRdb, only in-frame clones are kept and a portion is missing. The sample holds roughly 240,000 clones, 86% seen once. Sample: PBMCs or T cells enriched from blood (not recorded which). Every receptor here comes from a woman aged 45-65 years who had recovered from COVID-19.

The chain recombines TRBV12-3 or TRBV12-4 with TRBJ1-2, with D possibly TRBD1 on 6 matching bases. Between the trimmed V and J ends, which lost 7 bases and 3 bases, there was a span of 12 bases. The CDR3 covers 13 residues. The CDR3 sequence is CASTVQGYYGYTF. CDR3 sequence (DNA): TGTGCCAGCACGGTACAGGGATACTATGGCTACACCTTC.

This clone was detected only a few times. The V gene is TRBV7-2, the J gene TRBJ2-1; the match to TRBD2 covers 8 bases. Germline trimming cut 5 bases from V and 2 bases from J; bases unmatched to any gene: 11. Germline CDR1 is SGHTA and CDR2 is FQGNSA. This CDR3 is 17 amino acids long. The CDR3 DNA reads as TGTGCCAGCAGCGCCCGGTCTGGCGGGGGGACCTACAATGAGCAGTTCTTC. Translated, it gives CASSARSGGGTYNEQFF.